This TCR beta chain was captured in a study of T cells in Graves' hyperthyroidism and ophthalmopathy. Amplified regions were TCR beta CDR3 sequences from RNA transcripts. A set of HTBI primers served as the primers for a first-round RT-PCR of the TCR CDR3. MiXCR, applied by TCRdb to the multiplex PCR reads, yields one record per CDR3 protein. Of fewer than 200,000 distinct CDR3 sequences in the sample, 8% to 9.5% were seen once. Ten or more counts support this clonotype. Trimming cost V 6 bases and J 7 bases, with 19 bases left between them. Germline-derived CDR1 and CDR2 are SGHAT and FQNNGV. The CDR3 is 14 amino acids.

This TCR derives from a woman between 18 and 30 years old with Graves' hyperthyroidism that later progressed to Graves' ophthalmopathy. The sequenced material came from blood. The chain combines TRBV11-2 with TRBJ2-7; the D gene is possibly TRBD1 (8 bases). In DNA, the CDR3 is TGTGCCAGCAGAAATATACAGGGGGGGAGGGAGCAGTACTTC. Protein sequence: CASRNIQGGREQYF.